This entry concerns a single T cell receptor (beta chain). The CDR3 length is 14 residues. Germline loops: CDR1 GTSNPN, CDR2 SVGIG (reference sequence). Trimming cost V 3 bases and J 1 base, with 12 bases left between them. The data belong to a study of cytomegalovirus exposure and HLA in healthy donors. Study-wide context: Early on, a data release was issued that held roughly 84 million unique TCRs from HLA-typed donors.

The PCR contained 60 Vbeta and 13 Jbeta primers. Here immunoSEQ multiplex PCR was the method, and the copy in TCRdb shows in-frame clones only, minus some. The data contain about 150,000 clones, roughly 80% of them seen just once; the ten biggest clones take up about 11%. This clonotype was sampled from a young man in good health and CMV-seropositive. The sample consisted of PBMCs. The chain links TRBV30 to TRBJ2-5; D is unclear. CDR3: CAWRLTWSQETQYF. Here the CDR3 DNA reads TGTGCCTGGAGACTGACATGGTCCCAAGAGACCCAGTACTTC.